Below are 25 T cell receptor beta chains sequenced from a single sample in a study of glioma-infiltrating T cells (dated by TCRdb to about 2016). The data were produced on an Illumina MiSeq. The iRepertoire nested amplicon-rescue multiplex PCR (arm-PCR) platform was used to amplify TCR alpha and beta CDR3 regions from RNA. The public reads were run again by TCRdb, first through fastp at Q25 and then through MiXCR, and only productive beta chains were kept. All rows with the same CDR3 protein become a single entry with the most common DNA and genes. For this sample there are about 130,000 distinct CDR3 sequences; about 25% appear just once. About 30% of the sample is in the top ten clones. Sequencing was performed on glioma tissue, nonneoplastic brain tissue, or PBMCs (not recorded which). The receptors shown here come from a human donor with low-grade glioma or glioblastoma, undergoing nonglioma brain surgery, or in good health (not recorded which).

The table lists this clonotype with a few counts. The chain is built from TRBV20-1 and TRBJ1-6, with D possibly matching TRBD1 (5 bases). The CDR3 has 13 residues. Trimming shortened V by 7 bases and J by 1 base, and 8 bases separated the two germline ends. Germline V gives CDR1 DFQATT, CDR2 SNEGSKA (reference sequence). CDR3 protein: CSVRGSYNSPLHF. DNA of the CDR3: TGCAGTGTAAGGGGTTCCTATAATTCACCCCTCCACTTT.

CDR3: CSVTGGGGNSPLHF. The CDR3 DNA reads as TGCAGTGTTACCGGGGGCGGTGGGAATTCACCCCTCCACTTT. The chain combines TRBV20-1 with TRBJ1-6; D may be TRBD1 (6 bases). CDR3 length: 14 residues. Between the trimmed V and J ends, which lost 7 bases and 7 bases, there was a span of 17 bases. Germline CDR1 DFQATT, CDR2 SNEGSKA (reference sequence).

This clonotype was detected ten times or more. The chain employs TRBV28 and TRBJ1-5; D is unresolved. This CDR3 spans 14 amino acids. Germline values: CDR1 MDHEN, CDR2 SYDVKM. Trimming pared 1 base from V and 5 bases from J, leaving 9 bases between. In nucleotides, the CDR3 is TGTGCCAGCAGTTTATCGGGGTCGCATCAGCCCCAGCATTTT. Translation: CASSLSGSHQPQHF.

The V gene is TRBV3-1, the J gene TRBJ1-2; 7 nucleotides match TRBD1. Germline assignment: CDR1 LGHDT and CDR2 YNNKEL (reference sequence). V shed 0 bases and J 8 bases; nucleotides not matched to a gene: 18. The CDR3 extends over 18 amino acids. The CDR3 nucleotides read TGTGCCAGCAGCCAAGATGCGGAAAGGGGGCCCGGGAAGCGAGGCTACACCTTC. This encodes CASSQDAERGPGKRGYTF.

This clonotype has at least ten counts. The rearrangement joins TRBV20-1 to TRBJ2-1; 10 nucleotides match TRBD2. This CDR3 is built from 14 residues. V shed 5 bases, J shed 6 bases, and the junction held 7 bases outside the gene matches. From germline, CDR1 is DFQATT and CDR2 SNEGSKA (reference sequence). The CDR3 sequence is CSALGLAGVNEQFF. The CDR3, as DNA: TGCAGTGCTCTGGGGCTAGCGGGGGTCAATGAGCAGTTCTTC.

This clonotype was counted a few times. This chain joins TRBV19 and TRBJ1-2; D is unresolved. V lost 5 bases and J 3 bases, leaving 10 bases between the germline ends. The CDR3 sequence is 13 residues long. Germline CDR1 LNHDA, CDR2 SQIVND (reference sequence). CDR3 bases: TGTGCCAGTAGTCTGGGCCCCTACTATGGCTACACCTTC. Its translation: CASSLGPYYGYTF.

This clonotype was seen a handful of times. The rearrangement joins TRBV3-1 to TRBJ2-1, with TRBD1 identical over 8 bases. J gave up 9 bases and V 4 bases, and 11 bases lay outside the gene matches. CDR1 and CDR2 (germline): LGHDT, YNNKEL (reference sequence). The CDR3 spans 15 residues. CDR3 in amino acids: CASSPNPRDRLEQFF. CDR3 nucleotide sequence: TGTGCCAGCAGCCCCAATCCCCGGGACAGGCTTGAGCAGTTCTTC.

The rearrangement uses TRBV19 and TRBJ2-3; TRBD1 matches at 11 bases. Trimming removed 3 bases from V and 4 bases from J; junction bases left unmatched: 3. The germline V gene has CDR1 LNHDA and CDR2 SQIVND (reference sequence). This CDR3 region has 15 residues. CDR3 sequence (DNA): TGTGCCAGTAGTATCCCGGACAGGGGGCCAGATACGCAGTATTTT. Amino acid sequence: CASSIPDRGPDTQYF.

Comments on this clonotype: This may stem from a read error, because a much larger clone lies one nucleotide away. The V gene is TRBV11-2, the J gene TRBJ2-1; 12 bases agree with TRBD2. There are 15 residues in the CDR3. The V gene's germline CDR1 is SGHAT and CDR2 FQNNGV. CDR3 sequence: CVSSLLAGGINEQFF. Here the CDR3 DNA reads TGTGTCAGCAGTTTACTAGCGGGGGGTATAAATGAGCAGTTCTTC.

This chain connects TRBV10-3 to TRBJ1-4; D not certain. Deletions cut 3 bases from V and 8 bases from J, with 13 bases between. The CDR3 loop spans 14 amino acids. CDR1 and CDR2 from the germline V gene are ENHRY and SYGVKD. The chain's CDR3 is CAISEVGLEEKLFF. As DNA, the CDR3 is TGTGCCATCAGTGAAGTGGGCCTGGAGGAAAAACTGTTTTTT.

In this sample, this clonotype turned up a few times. The CDR3, as DNA: TGTGCCAGCAGCCCCGGGGGACAGGGTGCCTATGGCTACACCTTC. Encoded protein: CASSPGGQGAYGYTF. The chain recombines TRBV7-3 with TRBJ1-2; TRBD1 matches at 9 bases. The CDR3 is made up of 15 amino acids. With V trimmed by 5 bases and J by 4 bases, 8 bases remained unmatched. Germline V gene lookup returns CDR1 SGHTA and CDR2 FQGTGA. The whole variable domain, filled in from reference TRBV7-3 and TRBJ1-2, reads GAGVSQTPSNKVTEKGKYVELRCDPISGHTALYWYRQSLGQGPEFLIYFQGTGAADDSGLPNDRFFAVRPEGSVSTLKIQRTERGDSAVYLCASSPGGQGAYGYTFGSGTRLTVV.

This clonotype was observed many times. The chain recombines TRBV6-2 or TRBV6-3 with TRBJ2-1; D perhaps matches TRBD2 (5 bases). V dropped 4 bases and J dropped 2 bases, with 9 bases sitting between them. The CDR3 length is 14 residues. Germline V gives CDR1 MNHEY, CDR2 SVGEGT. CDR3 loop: CASSSDYPYNEQFF. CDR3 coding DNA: TGTGCCAGCAGTTCAGACTATCCCTACAATGAGCAGTTCTTC.

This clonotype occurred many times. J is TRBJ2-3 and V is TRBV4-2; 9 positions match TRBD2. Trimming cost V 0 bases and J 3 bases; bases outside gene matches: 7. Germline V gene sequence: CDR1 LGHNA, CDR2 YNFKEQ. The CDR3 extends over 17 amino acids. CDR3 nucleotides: TGTGCCAGCAGCCAAGATCCGGGCGGGGGGGCAACAGATACGCAGTATTTT. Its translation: CASSQDPGGGATDTQYF.

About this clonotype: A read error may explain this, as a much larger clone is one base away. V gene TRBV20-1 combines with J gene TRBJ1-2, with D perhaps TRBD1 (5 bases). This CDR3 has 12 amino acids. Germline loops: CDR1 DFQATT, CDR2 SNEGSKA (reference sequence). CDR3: CSGREEGSGYTF. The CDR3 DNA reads TGCAGTGGTAGAGAGGAGGGGAGCGGCTACACCTTC.

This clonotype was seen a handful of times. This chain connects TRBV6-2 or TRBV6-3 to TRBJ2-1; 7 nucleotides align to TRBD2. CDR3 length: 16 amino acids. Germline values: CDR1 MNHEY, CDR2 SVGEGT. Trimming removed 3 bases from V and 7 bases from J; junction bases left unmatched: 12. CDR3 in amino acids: CASSYLAGLSGNEQFF. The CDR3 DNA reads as TGTGCCAGCAGTTATTTAGCGGGCCTTTCGGGGAATGAGCAGTTCTTC.

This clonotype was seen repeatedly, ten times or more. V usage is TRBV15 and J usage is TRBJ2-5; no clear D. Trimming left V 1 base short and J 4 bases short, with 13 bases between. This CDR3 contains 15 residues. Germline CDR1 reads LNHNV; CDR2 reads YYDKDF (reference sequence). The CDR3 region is CATSRVGPSRETQYF. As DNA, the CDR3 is TGTGCCACCAGCAGAGTTGGCCCGTCCAGAGAGACCCAGTACTTC.

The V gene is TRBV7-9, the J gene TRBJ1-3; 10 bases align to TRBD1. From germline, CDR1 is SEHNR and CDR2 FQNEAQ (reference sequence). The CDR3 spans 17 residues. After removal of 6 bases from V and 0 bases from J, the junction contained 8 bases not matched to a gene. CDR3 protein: CASSRQGAILSGNTIYF. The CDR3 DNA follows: TGTGCCAGCAGTCGACAGGGGGCGATCCTCTCTGGAAACACCATATATTTT.

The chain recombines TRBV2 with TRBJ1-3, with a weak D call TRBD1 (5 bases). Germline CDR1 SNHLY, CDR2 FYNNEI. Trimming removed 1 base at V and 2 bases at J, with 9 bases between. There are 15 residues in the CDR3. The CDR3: CASSEGRGAGNTIYF. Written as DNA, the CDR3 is TGTGCCAGCAGTGAAGGTCGAGGGGCTGGAAACACCATATATTTT.

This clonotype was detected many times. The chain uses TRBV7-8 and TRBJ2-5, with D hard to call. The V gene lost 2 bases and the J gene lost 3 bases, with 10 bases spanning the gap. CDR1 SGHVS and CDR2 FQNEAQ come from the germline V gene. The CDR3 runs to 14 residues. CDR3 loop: CASSLSRAEETQYF. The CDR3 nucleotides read TGTGCCAGCAGCTTAAGTCGGGCGGAAGAGACCCAGTACTTC. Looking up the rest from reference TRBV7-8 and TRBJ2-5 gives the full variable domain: GAGVSQSPRYKVAKRGQDVALRCDPISGHVSLFWYQQALGQGPEFLTYFQNEAQLDKSGLPSDRFFAERPEGSVSTLKIQRTQQEDSAVYLCASSLSRAEETQYFGPGTRLLVL.

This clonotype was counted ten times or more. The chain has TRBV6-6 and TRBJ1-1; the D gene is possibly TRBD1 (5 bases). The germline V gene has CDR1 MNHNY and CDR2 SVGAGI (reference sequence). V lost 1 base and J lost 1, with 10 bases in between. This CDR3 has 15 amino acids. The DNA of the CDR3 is TGTGCCAGCAGTTACTGGGGCAGCCAGAACACTGAAGCTTTCTTT. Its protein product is CASSYWGSQNTEAFF.

CDR3 in amino acids: CASSWAQGEQFF. In DNA, the CDR3 is TGTGCCAGCTCCTGGGCGCAGGGTGAGCAGTTCTTC. The chain carries TRBV12-3 or TRBV12-4 and TRBJ2-1; a possible D gene is TRBD1 (5 bases). This CDR3 is built from 12 residues. V lost 8 bases to trimming and J lost 9 bases, with 14 bases between them.

Here the CDR3 reads CASSYTPGTQFF. CDR3 coding DNA: TGTGCCAGCAGTTACACCCCCGGGACGCAGTTCTTC. V gene TRBV6-6 combines with J gene TRBJ2-1; the D gene could be TRBD1 or TRBD2 (5 bases each). Per the germline V gene, CDR1 is MNHNY and CDR2 is SVGAGI (reference sequence). This CDR3 region has 12 residues. V shed 2 bases and J shed 12 bases, with 11 bases lying between them.

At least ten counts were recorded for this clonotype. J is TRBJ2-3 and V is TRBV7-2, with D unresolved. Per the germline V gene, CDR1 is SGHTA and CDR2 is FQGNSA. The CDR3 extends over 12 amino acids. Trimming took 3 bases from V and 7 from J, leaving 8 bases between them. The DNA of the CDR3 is TGTGCCAGCAGCTTTGAGGTATATACGCAGTATTTT. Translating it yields CASSFEVYTQYF.

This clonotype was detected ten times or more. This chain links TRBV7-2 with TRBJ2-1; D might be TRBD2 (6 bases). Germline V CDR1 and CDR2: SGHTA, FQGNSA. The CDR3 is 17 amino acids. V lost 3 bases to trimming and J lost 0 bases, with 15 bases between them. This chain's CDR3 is CASSFRSGTPSYNEQFF. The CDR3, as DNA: TGTGCCAGCAGCTTCCGGTCCGGGACTCCCTCCTACAATGAGCAGTTCTTC.

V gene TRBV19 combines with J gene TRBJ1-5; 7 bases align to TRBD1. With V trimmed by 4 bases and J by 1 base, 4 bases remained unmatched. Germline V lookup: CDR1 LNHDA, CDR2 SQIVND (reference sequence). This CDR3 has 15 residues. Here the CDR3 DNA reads TGTGCCAGTAGTACGGGACAGCGGAGCAATCAGCCCCAGCATTTT. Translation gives CASSTGQRSNQPQHF.